The clone carrying this TCR beta chain was observed many times. The entry originates in a study of early T cells in non-severe SARS-CoV-2 infection. Overall study context: Whole-blood bulk RNA, unsorted, was sequenced, and chains were unpaired.

CDR1 and CDR2 (germline): LGHDT, YNNKEL (reference sequence). The V end was cut by 4 bases, the J end by 6 bases, with 13 bases between. CDR3 length: 13 residues. Each CDR3 protein gets one entry after TCRdb re-called the 5' RACE reads with MiXCR. The data hold 28,000 or so distinct CDR3 sequences, with roughly 6.6% observed a single time. This sequence originates from an adult who was a healthcare worker with PCR-confirmed SARS-CoV-2 infection or an uninfected control (not recorded which). V and J are TRBV3-1 and TRBJ2-7; D is perhaps TRBD1 or TRBD2 (5 bases each). The sample comprised whole blood. CDR3 protein: CASSPLGVGEQYF. CDR3 nucleotides: TGTGCCAGCAGCCCCCTGGGGGTTGGCGAGCAGTACTTC.